This is a list of T cell receptor beta chains from one sample in a study of T-cell reconstitution after alpha-beta-depleted transplantation in children. TCRdb ran MiXCR on the PCR reads and lists one entry per CDR3 protein. The sample gives about 460,000 distinct CDR3 sequences, about 10% of which show up once; just over 2% is in the top ten. The sample was PBMCs, taken before TCRalphabeta/CD19-depleted stem cell transplant. All receptors come from a child aged 2-15 years with inherited bone marrow failure, due to receive a stem cell transplant. The CDR3 runs from the conserved cysteine through the conserved F or W. A D gene is named only where the DNA matches it firmly. Part of the rows lack a size; the others show once, few, many or a class for expanded clones.

cdr3_length j_call clone_size d_call v_call cdr3_nt cdr3_aa
16 TRBJ2-1 - TRBD2 TRBV20-1 TGCAGTGCCACCGGGACTAGCGGACTCTCCTACAATGAGCAGTTCTTC CSATGTSGLSYNEQFF
14 TRBJ2-7 many - TRBV20-1 TGCAGTGCTAGAGCGCACCCCAGCTCCTACGAGCAGTACTTC CSARAHPSSYEQYF
14 TRBJ2-7 - - TRBV11-2 TGTGCCAGCAGCTTAAAGGGGGAGGTGTACGAGCAGTACTTC CASSLKGEVYEQYF
13 TRBJ2-7 many TRBD2 TRBV7-9 TGTGCCGCAGGAAGGGACTATTCCCACGAGCAGTACTTC CAAGRDYSHEQYF
16 TRBJ2-4 many - TRBV28 TGTGCCAGCAGTTTAGGGGACACCTTAGCCAAAAACATTCAGTACTTC CASSLGDTLAKNIQYF
12 TRBJ2-7 many TRBD2 TRBV6-2/TRBV6-3 TGTGCCAGCAGTTGGGCGGGGACTAGCGGTAACTTC CASSWAGTSGNF
14 TRBJ2-1 many - TRBV12-3/TRBV12-4 TGTGCCAGCAACCTATACGGGAGCGGCAATGAGCAGTTCTTC CASNLYGSGNEQFF
15 TRBJ2-7 many - TRBV21-1 TGTGCCAGCAGCAAAGGGGACAGGGTAGGCTACGAGCAGTACTTC CASSKGDRVGYEQYF
13 TRBJ2-5 many - TRBV30 TGTGCCTGGAGTGTAAACGACGCCAAGACCCAGTACTTC CAWSVNDAKTQYF
15 TRBJ1-3 many - TRBV7-2 TGTGCCAGCAGCAGGCAGGGGATCTCTGGAAACACCATATATTTT CASSRQGISGNTIYF
15 TRBJ2-5 many - TRBV20-1 TGCAGTGCAATAGTGGGCCCGCGGGAACAAGAGACCCAGTACTTC CSAIVGPREQETQYF
14 TRBJ1-2 many - TRBV6-5 TGTGCCAGCAGTTACGCCACAGCTAACTATGGCTACACCTTC CASSYATANYGYTF
15 TRBJ2-7 many TRBD2 TRBV6-1 TGTGCCAGCAGACTCCAGCGGGAGGTCTCCTACGAGCAGTACTTC CASRLQREVSYEQYF
15 TRBJ2-4 few - TRBV7-8 TGTGCCAGCAGCTTAGAGGGCAACCCGGGAAACATTCAGTACTTC CASSLEGNPGNIQYF
20 TRBJ2-1 - TRBD2 TRBV13 TGTGCCAGCAGCTCAATTCCCGGGACTAGCGGGGGTAGCTCCTACAATGAGCAGTTCTTC CASSSIPGTSGGSSYNEQFF
11 TRBJ2-1 many - TRBV12-3/TRBV12-4 TGTGCCAGCAGCCGGGACCTGTGGCAGTTCTTC CASSRDLWQFF
17 TRBJ2-1 few - TRBV3-1 TGTGCCAGCAGCCAAGATCTAGGAGTCGGAGACGGCAATGAGCAGTTCTTC CASSQDLGVGDGNEQFF
15 TRBJ2-7 many - TRBV20-1 TGCAGTGCCTCGGTCGATTGGTCTCGGAGCTACGAGCAGTACTTC CSASVDWSRSYEQYF
16 TRBJ2-7 - TRBD2 TRBV5-1 TGCGCCAGCAGCTTGTATGTAGCGGGGGACTCCTACGAGCAGTACTTC CASSLYVAGDSYEQYF
11 TRBJ1-2 many - TRBV29-1 TGCAGCGTTGAAGTTCAGAATGGCTACACCTTC CSVEVQNGYTF
17 TRBJ2-1 - TRBD2 TRBV20-1 TGCAGTGCTAGAGATCAGTCTAGCGGACCTCACTACAATGAGCAGTTCTTC CSARDQSSGPHYNEQFF
14 TRBJ1-1 few - TRBV7-9 TGTGCCAGCAGCTGGGAGACAGCCGACACTGAAGCTTTCTTT CASSWETADTEAFF
15 TRBJ2-1 many - TRBV24-1 TGTGCCACCACTCAGGCGCGAAGCTCCTACAATGAGCAGTTCTTC CATTQARSSYNEQFF
15 TRBJ2-1 few TRBD2 TRBV20-1 TGCAGTGCTAGACCGGGGACTAGCGGTTACAATGAGCAGTTCTTC CSARPGTSGYNEQFF
17 TRBJ2-1 - - TRBV4-2 TGTGCCAGCAGCCAAGAACCGGCTAGCTCAAACTACAATGAGCAGTTCTTC CASSQEPASSNYNEQFF
13 TRBJ2-1 many - TRBV5-1 TGCGCCAGTAGACTAGTCTCCTCGAATGAGCAGTTCTTC CASRLVSSNEQFF
18 TRBJ1-1 many TRBD1 TRBV4-3 TGCGCCAGCAGCCAAGATCCCGGGACAGGGGCACCGAGCACTGAAGCTTTCTTT CASSQDPGTGAPSTEAFF
16 TRBJ1-6 many - TRBV4-1 TGCGCCAGCAGCCAAGAACCAGGTAGCCGGAATTCACCCCTCCACTTT CASSQEPGSRNSPLHF
17 TRBJ2-1 many TRBD2 TRBV7-2 TGTGCCAGCAGCTTGAACGCGGGAGCATGGGGTAGGGATGAGCAGTTCTTC CASSLNAGAWGRDEQFF
12 TRBJ2-7 many - TRBV29-1 TGCAGCGTTGGGCGGATCGGGAACGAGCAGTACTTC CSVGRIGNEQYF